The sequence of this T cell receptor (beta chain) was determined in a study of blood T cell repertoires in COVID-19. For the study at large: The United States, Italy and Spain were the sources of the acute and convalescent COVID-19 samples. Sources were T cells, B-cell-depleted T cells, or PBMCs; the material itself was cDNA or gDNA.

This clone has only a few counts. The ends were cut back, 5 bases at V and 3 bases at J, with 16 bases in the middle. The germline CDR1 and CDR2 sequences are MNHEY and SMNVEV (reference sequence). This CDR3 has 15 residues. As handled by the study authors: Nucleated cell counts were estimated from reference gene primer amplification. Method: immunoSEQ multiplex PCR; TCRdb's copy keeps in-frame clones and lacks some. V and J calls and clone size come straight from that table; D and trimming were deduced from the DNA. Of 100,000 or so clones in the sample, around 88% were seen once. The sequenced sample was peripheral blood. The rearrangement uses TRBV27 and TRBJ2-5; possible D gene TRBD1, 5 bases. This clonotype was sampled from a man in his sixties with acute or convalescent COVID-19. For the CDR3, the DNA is TGTGCCAGCAGTCACGTCCCCCGCAGGGAAGAGACCCAGTACTTC. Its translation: CASSHVPRREETQYF.